The subject of this entry is one T cell receptor (beta chain). Antigen unknown. This record comes from a study of shared clonotypes between healthy human individuals. In the authors' workflow: Filtering differed since immunoSEQ provided only junctions, with no quality scores. Generated by immunoSEQ multiplex PCR, the TCRdb table keeps only in-frame clones and is missing some. The DNA gave D and trimming, while V, J and clone size come from that table. The sample contains roughly 2,300,000 clones, under 95% of which appear only once. Points from the study as a whole: Collection of samples was limited to blood; tissue repertoires likely differ.

The V gene lost 1 base and the J gene lost 0 bases, with 15 bases spanning the gap. This CDR3 has 18 amino acids. The V gene's germline CDR1 is MGHRA and CDR2 YSYEKL. Sequencing was performed on naive CD4+ T cells from PBMCs. Subset described: CD45RA+ positively selected. This receptor was obtained from a young man in good health. Some clones in this sample may be carry-over from other donors' samples. The chain uses TRBV4-1 and TRBJ1-4; unclear D gene. CDR3: CASSQGWAPPSTNEKLFF. CDR3 coding DNA: TGCGCCAGCAGCCAAGGTTGGGCGCCGCCATCAACTAATGAAAAACTGTTTTTT.